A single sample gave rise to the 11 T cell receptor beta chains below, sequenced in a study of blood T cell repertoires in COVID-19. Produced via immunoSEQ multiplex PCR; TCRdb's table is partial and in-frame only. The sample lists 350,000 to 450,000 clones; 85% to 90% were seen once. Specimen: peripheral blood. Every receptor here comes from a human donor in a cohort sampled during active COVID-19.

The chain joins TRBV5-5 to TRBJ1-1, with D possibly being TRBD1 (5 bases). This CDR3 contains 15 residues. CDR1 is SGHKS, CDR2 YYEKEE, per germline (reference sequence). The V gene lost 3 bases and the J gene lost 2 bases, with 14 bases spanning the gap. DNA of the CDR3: TGTGCCAGCAGCTCTCTCCAGGGAACAAACACTGAAGCTTTCTTT. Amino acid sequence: CASSSLQGTNTEAFF.

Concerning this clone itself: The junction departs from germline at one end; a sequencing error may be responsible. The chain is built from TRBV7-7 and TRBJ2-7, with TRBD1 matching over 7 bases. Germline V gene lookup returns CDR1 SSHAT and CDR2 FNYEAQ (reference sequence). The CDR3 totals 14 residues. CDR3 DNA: TGTGCTAGCAGCTTGACACAGGGGAATAACGAGCAGTACTTC. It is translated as CASSLTQGNNEQYF.

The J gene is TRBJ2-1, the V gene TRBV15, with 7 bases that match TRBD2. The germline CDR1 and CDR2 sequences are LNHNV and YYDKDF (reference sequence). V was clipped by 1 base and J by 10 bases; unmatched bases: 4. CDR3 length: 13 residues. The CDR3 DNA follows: TGTGCCACCAGCAGAGTAGCGGGCCGGGAGCAGTTCTTC. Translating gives CATSRVAGREQFF.

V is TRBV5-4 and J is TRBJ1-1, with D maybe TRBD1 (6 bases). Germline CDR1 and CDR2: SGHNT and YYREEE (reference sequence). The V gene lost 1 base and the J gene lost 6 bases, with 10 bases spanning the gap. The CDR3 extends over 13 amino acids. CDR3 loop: CASSLWGLAEAFF. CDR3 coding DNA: TGTGCCAGCAGCTTGTGGGGGCTCGCTGAAGCTTTCTTT.

The CDR3 region has the DNA TGTGCCAGCAGTTTACGGGGCGCCGGGAGCGAGCAGTACTTC. Its translation is CASSLRGAGSEQYF. This chain connects TRBV28 to TRBJ2-7; D might be TRBD2 (6 bases). CDR1 is MDHEN, CDR2 SYDVKM, per germline. This CDR3 region has 14 residues. Trimming left V 2 bases short and J 6 bases short, with 14 bases between.

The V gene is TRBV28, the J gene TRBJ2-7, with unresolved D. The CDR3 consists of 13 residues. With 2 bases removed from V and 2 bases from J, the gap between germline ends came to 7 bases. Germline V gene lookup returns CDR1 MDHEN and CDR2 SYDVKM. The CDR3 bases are TGTGCCAGCAGTTTACAGATCCCCTACGAGCAGTACTTC. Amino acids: CASSLQIPYEQYF.

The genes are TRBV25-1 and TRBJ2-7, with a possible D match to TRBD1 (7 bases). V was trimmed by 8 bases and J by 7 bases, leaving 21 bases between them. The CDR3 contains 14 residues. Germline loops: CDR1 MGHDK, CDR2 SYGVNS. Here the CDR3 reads CASGLGGQPSEQYF. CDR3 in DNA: TGTGCCAGCGGTCTCGGGGGACAGCCCTCTGAGCAGTACTTC.

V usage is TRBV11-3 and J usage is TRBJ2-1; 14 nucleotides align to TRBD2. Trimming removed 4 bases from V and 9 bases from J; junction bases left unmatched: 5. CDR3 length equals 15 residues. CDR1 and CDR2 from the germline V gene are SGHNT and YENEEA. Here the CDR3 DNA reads TGTGCCAGCAGCTCGACTAGCGGGAGGGCCAGTGAGCAGTTCTTC. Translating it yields CASSSTSGRASEQFF.

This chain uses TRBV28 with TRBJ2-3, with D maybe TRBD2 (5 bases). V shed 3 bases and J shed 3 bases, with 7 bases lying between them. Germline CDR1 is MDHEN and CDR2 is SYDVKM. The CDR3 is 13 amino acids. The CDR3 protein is CASSLGGTDTQYF. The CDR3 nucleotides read TGTGCCAGCAGTTTGGGCGGGACAGATACGCAGTATTTT. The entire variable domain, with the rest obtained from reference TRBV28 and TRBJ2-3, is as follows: DVKVTQSSRYLVKRTGEKVFLECVQDMDHENMFWYRQDPGLGLRLIYFSYDVKMKEKGDIPEGYSVSREKKERFSLILESASTNQTSMYLCASSLGGTDTQYFGPGTRLTVL.

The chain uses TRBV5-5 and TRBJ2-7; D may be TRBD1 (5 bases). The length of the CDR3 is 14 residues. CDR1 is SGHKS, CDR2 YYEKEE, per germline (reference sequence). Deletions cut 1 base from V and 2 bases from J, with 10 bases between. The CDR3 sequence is CASSLTGMAYEQYF. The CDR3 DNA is TGTGCCAGCAGCTTGACAGGCATGGCCTACGAGCAGTACTTC.

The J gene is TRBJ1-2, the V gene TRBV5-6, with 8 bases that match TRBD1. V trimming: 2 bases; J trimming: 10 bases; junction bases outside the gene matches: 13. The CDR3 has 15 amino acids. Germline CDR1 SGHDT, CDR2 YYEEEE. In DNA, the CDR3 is TGTGCCAGCAGCTTACCGGACAGGGTCAATCGGGACTACACCTTC. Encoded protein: CASSLPDRVNRDYTF.